This T cell receptor (beta chain) was captured in a study of shared clonotypes between healthy human individuals. Sorted-subset replicate PCR reactions contained 200 ng DNA, corresponding to about 30,000 T cell genomes. Assay: immunoSEQ multiplex PCR; the TCRdb copy retains only in-frame clones and omits some. This table has over a million clones, roughly 96% appearing once. Researchers partitioned CD4+ cells into CD45RA+ naive and CD45RA-negative memory subsets. Worth noting for this clone: Its antigen is as yet unknown.

General study findings and limits: Naive subsets usually exceeded memory subsets in estimated richness.

CDR1 SGHNT and CDR2 YENEEA come from the germline V gene. Trimming cost V 5 bases and J 2 bases; bases outside gene matches: 8. The CDR3 is made up of 16 amino acids. The origin of this receptor is a man aged 25 to 40 in good health. The chain is built from TRBV11-3 and TRBJ2-7; 11 bases are shared with TRBD2. Sequences were obtained from naive CD4+ T cells sorted from blood. Subset described: CD45RA+ positively selected. The CDR3 DNA follows: TGTGCCAGCAGCCCCCAGACTAGCGGGGACCCCTACGAGCAGTACTTC. This sequence encodes CASSPQTSGDPYEQYF. Using reference TRBV11-3 and TRBJ2-7 for the parts outside the CDR3, the full variable domain is EAGVVQSPRYKIIEKKQPVAFWCNPISGHNTLYWYLQNLGQGPELLIRYENEEAVDDSQLPKDRFSAERLKGVDSTLKIQPAELGDSAVYLCASSPQTSGDPYEQYFGPGTRLTVT.